This TCR beta chain was captured in a study of Ad26.COV2.S vaccination and SARS-CoV-2 variants. Libraries were prepared by immunoSEQ multiplex PCR; TCRdb keeps only in-frame clonotypes and omits some of them. The repertoire holds hundreds of thousands of clones, with around 89% as singletons. About this clone: Its cognate antigen is unknown.

Findings of the study overall: Analytic work on TCR breadth and depth might have understated the full extent of total T cell responses.

This CDR3 spans 15 amino acids. Germline V gene lookup returns CDR1 GTSNPN and CDR2 SVGIG (reference sequence). With V trimmed by 2 bases and J by 7 bases, 8 bases remained unmatched. Described treatment: roughly 18 received Ad26.COV2.S at low or high dose, single or two shots; roughly five received placebo; per-sample allocation not given. Sample collection was performed on day 63 after the first vaccine or placebo injection. This chain joins TRBV30 and TRBJ1-6; 7 nucleotides line up with TRBD1. The clonotype originates from a person aged 18-65 years who received the Ad26.COV2.S COVID-19 vaccine or a placebo. Sequencing used peripheral blood, obtained in a trial of Ad26.COV2.S vaccine versus placebo. CDR3 bases: TGTGCCTGGAGTCCCGGGACCAGGGGGAATTCACCCCTCCACTTT. Encoded protein: CAWSPGTRGNSPLHF.